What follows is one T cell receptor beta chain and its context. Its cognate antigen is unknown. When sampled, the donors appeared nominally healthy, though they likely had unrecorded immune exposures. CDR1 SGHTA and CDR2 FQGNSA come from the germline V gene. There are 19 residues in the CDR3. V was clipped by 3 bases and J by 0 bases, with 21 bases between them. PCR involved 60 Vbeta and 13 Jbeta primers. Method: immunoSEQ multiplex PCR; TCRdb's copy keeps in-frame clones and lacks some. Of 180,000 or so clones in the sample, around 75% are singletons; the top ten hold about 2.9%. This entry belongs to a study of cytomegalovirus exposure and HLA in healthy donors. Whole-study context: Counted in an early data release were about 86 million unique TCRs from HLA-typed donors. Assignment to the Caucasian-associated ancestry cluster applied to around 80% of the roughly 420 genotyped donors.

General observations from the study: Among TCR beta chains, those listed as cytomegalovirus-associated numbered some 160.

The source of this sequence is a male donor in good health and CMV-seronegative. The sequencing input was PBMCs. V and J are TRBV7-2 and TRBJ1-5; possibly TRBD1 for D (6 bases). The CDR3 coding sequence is TGTGCCAGCAGCTTTAGTATCAGTTTCGGGACATCTAGCAATCAGCCCCAGCATTTT. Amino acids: CASSFSISFGTSSNQPQHF.